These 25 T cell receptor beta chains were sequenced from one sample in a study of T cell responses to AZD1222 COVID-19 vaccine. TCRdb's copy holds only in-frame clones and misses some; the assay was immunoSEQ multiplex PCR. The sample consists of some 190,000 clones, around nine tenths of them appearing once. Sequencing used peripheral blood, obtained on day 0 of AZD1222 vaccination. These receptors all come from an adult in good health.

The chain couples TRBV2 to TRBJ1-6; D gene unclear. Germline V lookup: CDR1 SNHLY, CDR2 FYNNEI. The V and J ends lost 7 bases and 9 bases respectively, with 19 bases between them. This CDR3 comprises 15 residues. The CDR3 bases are TGTGCCAGCAACCGGGCAGTCAGCATCGGTTCACCCCTCCACTTT. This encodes CASNRAVSIGSPLHF. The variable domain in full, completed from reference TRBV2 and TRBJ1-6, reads EPEVTQTPSHQVTQMGQEVILRCVPISNHLYFYWYRQILGQKVEFLVSFYNNEISEKSEIFDDQFSVERPDGSNFTLKIRSTKLEDSAMYFCASNRAVSIGSPLHFGNGTRLTVT.

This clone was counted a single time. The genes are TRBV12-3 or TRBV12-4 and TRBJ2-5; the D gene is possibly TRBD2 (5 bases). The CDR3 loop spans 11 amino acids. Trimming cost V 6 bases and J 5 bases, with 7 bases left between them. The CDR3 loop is CASSRGETQYF. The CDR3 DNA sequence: TGTGCCAGCAGCCGGGGTGAGACCCAGTACTTC.

CDR3 in DNA: TGTGCCAGCAGTTCCGGGACAGTGTTTACCGGGGAGCTGTTTTTT. As protein: CASSSGTVFTGELFF. This chain connects TRBV7-2 to TRBJ2-2, with TRBD1 matching over 7 bases. The CDR3 runs to 15 residues. Trimming removed 6 bases from V and 5 bases from J; junction bases left unmatched: 9. From germline, CDR1 is SGHTA and CDR2 FQGNSA.

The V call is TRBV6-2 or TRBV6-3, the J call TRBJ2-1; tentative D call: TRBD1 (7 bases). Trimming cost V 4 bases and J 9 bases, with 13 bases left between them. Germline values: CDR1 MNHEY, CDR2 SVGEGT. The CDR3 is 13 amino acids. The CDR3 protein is CASSFSQGGEQFF. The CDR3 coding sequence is TGTGCCAGCAGTTTCTCCCAGGGGGGTGAGCAGTTCTTC.

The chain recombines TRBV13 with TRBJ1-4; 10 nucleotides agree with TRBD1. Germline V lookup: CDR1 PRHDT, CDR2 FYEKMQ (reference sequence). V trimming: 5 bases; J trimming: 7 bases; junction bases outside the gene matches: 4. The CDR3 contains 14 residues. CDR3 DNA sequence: TGTGCCAGCAGCCCACGGACAGGGGGTGAAAAACTGTTTTTT. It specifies CASSPRTGGEKLFF.

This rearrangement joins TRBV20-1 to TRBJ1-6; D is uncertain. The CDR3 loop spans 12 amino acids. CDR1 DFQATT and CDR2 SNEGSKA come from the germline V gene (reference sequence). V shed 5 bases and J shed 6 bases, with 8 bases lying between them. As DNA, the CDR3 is TGCAGTGCTGGTGGTGGTAATTCACCCCTCCACTTT. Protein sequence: CSAGGGNSPLHF.

The CDR3 loop reads CASSLEAPQPYEQYF. The CDR3 DNA follows: TGCGCCAGCAGCTTGGAAGCACCGCAACCCTACGAGCAGTACTTC. This chain joins TRBV5-1 and TRBJ2-7; no clear D gene. The CDR3 extends over 15 amino acids. Germline V gene lookup returns CDR1 SGHRS and CDR2 YFSETQ. Between the trimmed V and J ends, which lost 0 bases and 2 bases, there was a span of 12 bases.

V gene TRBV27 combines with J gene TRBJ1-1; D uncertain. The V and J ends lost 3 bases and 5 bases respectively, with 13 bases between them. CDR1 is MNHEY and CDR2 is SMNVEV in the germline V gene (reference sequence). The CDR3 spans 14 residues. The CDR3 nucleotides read TGTGCCAGCAGTTTTCGGGGAGTAGCAACTGAAGCTTTCTTT. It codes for CASSFRGVATEAFF.

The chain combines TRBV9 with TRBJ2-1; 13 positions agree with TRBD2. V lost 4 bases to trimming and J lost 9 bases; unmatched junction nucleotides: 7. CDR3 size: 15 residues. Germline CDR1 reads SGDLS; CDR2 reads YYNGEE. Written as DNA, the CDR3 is TGTGCCAGCAGCCTACTAGCGGGGGGGCCCGGTGAGCAGTTCTTC. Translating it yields CASSLLAGGPGEQFF.

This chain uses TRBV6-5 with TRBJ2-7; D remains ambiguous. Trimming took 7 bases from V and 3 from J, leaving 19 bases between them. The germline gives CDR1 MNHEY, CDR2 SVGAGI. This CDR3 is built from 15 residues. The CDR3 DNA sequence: TGTGCCAGCACCCTAGTAAACGCAAACCTCTACGAGCAGTACTTC. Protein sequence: CASTLVNANLYEQYF.

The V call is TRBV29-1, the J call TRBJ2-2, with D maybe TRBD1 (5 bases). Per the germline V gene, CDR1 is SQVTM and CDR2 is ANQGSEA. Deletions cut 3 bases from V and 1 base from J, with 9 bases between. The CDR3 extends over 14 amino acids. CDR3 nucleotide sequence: TGCAGCGTTGAGGGGCAGGAGAACACCGGGGAGCTGTTTTTT. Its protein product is CSVEGQENTGELFF.

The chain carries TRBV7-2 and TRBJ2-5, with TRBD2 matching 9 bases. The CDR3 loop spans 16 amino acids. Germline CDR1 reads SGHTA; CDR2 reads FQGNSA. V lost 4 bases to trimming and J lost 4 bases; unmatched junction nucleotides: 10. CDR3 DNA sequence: TGTGCCAGCAGCTCTCTAGCGGGGATGGTTGGAGAGACCCAGTACTTC. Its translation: CASSSLAGMVGETQYF. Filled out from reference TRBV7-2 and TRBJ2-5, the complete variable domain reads GAGVSQSPSNKVTEKGKDVELRCDPISGHTALYWYRQSLGQGLEFLIYFQGNSAPDKSGLPSDRFSAERTGGSVSTLTIQRTQQEDSAVYLCASSSLAGMVGETQYFGPGTRLLVL.

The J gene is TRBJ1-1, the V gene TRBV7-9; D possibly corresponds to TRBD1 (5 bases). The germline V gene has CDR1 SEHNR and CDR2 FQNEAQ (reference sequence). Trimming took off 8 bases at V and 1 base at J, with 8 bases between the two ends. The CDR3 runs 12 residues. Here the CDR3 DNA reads TGTGCCAGCTGGGGACGGAACACTGAAGCTTTCTTT. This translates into CASWGRNTEAFF. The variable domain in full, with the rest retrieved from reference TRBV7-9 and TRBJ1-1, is DTGVSQNPRHKITKRGQNVTFRCDPISEHNRLYWYRQTLGQGPEFLTYFQNEAQLEKSRLLSDRFSAERPKGSFSTLEIQRTEQGDSAMYLCASWGRNTEAFFGQGTRLTVV.

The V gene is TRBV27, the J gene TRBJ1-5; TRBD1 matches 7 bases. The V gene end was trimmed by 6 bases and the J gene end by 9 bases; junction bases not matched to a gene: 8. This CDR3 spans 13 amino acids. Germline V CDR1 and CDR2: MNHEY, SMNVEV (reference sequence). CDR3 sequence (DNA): TGTGCCAGCAGCGGTACTAGGGACAGGCCCCAGCATTTT. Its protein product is CASSGTRDRPQHF.

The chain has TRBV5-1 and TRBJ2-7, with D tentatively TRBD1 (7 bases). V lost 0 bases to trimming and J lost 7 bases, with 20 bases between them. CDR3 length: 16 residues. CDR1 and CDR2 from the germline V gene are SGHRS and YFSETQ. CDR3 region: CASSLAPVGAGGEQYF. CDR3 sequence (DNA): TGCGCCAGCAGCTTGGCCCCCGTTGGCGCAGGGGGGGAGCAGTACTTC.

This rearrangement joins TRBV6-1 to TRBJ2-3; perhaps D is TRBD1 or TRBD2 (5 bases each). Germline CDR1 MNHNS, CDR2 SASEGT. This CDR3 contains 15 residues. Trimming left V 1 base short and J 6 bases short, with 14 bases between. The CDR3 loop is CASSEGWDPRDTQYF. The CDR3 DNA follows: TGTGCCAGCAGTGAAGGGTGGGACCCTAGGGATACGCAGTATTTT.

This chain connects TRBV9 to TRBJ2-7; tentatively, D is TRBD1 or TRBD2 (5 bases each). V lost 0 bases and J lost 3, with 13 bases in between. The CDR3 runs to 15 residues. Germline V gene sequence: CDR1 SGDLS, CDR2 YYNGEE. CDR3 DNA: TGTGCCAGCAGCGTAGGGGGACCCGCTAACTACGAGCAGTACTTC. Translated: CASSVGGPANYEQYF.

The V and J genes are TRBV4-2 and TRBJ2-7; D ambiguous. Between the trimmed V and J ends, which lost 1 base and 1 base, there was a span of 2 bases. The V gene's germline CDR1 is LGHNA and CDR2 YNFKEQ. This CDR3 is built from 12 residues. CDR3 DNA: TGTGCCAGCAGCCAAGGTTCCTACGAGCAGTACTTC. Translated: CASSQGSYEQYF.

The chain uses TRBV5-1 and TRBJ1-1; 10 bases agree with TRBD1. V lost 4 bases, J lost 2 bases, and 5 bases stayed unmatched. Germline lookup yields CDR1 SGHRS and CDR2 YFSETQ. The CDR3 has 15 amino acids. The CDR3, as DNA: TGCGCCAGCAGCGGCTGGGACAGGGGCAACACTGAAGCTTTCTTT. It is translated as CASSGWDRGNTEAFF.

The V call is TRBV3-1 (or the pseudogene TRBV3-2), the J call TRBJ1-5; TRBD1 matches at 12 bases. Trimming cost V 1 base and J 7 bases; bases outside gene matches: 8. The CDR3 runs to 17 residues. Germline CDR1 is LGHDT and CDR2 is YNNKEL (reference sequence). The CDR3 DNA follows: TGTGCCAGCAGCCAAGGGGACAGGGGGCCCTTAGGGCAGCCCCAGCATTTT. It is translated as CASSQGDRGPLGQPQHF.

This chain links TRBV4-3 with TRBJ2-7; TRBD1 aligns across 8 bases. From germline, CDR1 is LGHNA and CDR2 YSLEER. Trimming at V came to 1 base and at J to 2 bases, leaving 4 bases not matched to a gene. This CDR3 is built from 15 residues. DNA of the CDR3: TGCGCCAGCAGCCAAGGACAGGGGTCCACCTACGAGCAGTACTTC. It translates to CASSQGQGSTYEQYF.

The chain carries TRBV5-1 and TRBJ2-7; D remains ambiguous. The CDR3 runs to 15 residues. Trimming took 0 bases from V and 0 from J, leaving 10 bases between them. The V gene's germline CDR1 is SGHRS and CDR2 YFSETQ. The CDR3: CASSLGPDYSYEQYF. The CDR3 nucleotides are TGCGCCAGCAGCTTGGGCCCAGATTACTCCTACGAGCAGTACTTC.

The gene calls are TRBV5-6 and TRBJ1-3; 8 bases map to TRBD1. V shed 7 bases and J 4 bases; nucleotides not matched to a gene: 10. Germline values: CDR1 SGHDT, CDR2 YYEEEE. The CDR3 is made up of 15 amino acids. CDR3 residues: CASRLTGADGNTIYF. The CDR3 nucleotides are TGTGCCAGCCGCCTGACAGGGGCCGACGGAAACACCATATATTTT.

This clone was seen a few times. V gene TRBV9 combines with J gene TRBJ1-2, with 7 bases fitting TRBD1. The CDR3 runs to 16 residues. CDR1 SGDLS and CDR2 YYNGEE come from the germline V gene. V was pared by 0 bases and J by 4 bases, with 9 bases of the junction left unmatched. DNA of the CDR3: TGTGCCAGCAGCGTAGGTTACGACAGGGCGGGCTATGGCTACACCTTC. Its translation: CASSVGYDRAGYGYTF. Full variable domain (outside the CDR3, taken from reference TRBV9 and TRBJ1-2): DSGVTQTPKHLITATGQRVTLRCSPRSGDLSVYWYQQSLDQGLQFLIQYYNGEERAKGNILERFSAQQFPDLHSELNLSSLELGDSALYFCASSVGYDRAGYGYTFGSGTRLTVV.

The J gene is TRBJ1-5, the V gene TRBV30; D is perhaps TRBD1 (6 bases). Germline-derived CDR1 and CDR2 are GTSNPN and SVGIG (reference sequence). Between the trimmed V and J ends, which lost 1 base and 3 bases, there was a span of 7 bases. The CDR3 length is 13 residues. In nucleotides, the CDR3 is TGTGCCTGGAGTGACAGGGACAATCAGCCCCAGCATTTT. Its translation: CAWSDRDNQPQHF.